These T cell receptor beta chains were read from a single sample in a study of early stage breast cancer tumors. Sequencing used immunoSEQ multiplex PCR; TCRdb keeps in-frame clones, though not all of them. Of approximately 11,000 clones in the sample, about 73% were seen once. The material sequenced was breast tumor tissue. The receptors here all came from a person aged 40-50 years with breast cancer. Each CDR3 is given with its conserved first and last residue. Each record gives: J gene, clone size, CDR3 length, D gene, V gene, CDR3 protein, CDR3 DNA. The D gene is left open where the match is weak. For some rows the clone size is stated as once, few or many, or as a class when expanded; others skip it.

J gene: TRBJ2-7
clone size: -
CDR3 length: 15
D gene: TRBD2
V gene: TRBV7-2
CDR3 protein: CASSLGRAGVGEQYF
CDR3 DNA: TGTGCCAGCAGCTTAGGGAGGGCGGGAGTAGGAGAGCAGTACTTC

J gene: TRBJ1-5
clone size: -
CDR3 length: 16
D gene: -
V gene: TRBV2
CDR3 protein: CASSPTRGGSNQPQHF
CDR3 DNA: TGTGCCAGCAGTCCGACTCGCGGAGGAAGCAATCAGCCCCAGCATTTT

J gene: TRBJ2-5
clone size: -
CDR3 length: 12
D gene: -
V gene: TRBV14
CDR3 protein: CASSQTQETQYF
CDR3 DNA: TGTGCCAGCAGCCAAACTCAAGAGACCCAGTACTTC

J gene: TRBJ2-7
clone size: few
CDR3 length: 16
D gene: -
V gene: TRBV30
CDR3 protein: CAWSQLRGQRSYEQYF
CDR3 DNA: TGTGCCTGGAGCCAACTACGAGGACAGCGCTCCTACGAGCAGTACTTC

J gene: TRBJ2-3
clone size: -
CDR3 length: 16
D gene: -
V gene: TRBV11-2
CDR3 protein: CASSLGISRGTDTQYF
CDR3 DNA: TGTGCCAGCAGCTTAGGGATTAGCCGTGGCACAGATACGCAGTATTTT

J gene: TRBJ2-1
clone size: -
CDR3 length: 12
D gene: -
V gene: TRBV5-6
CDR3 protein: CASSWGPNEQFF
CDR3 DNA: TGTGCCAGCAGCTGGGGCCCAAATGAGCAGTTCTTC

J gene: TRBJ1-1
clone size: -
CDR3 length: 14
D gene: -
V gene: TRBV7-8
CDR3 protein: CASSLAQGFTEAFF
CDR3 DNA: TGTGCCAGCAGCTTAGCGCAGGGGTTCACTGAAGCTTTCTTT

J gene: TRBJ2-7
clone size: once
CDR3 length: 15
D gene: TRBD2
V gene: TRBV18
CDR3 protein: CASSRPLAGVDEQYF
CDR3 DNA: TGTGCCAGCTCGCGTCCACTAGCGGGAGTCGACGAGCAGTACTTC

J gene: TRBJ2-5
clone size: -
CDR3 length: 15
D gene: -
V gene: TRBV5-1
CDR3 protein: CASSSLDGGGETQYF
CDR3 DNA: TGCGCCAGCAGCTCACTGGACGGCGGAGGGGAGACCCAGTACTTC

J gene: TRBJ2-5
clone size: few
CDR3 length: 15
D gene: -
V gene: TRBV7-2
CDR3 protein: CASSFLRTPDRTQYF
CDR3 DNA: TGTGCCAGCAGCTTTCTCCGGACTCCGGATCGGACCCAGTACTTC

J gene: TRBJ2-6
clone size: -
CDR3 length: 17
D gene: TRBD2
V gene: TRBV27
CDR3 protein: CASKRLAGDVGANVLTF
CDR3 DNA: TGTGCCAGCAAAAGACTAGCGGGAGATGTGGGGGCCAACGTCCTGACTTTC

J gene: TRBJ1-2
clone size: -
CDR3 length: 14
D gene: -
V gene: TRBV6-5
CDR3 protein: CASSYAGHKDGYTF
CDR3 DNA: TGTGCCAGCAGTTATGCGGGCCACAAGGATGGCTACACCTTC

J gene: TRBJ2-3
clone size: -
CDR3 length: 15
D gene: TRBD1
V gene: TRBV9
CDR3 protein: CASSLTGGFADTQYF
CDR3 DNA: TGTGCCAGCAGCTTAACAGGGGGCTTTGCAGATACGCAGTATTTT

J gene: TRBJ1-1
clone size: once
CDR3 length: 14
D gene: -
V gene: TRBV5-5
CDR3 protein: CASSFSQKNTEAFF
CDR3 DNA: TGTGCCAGCAGCTTTTCCCAAAAGAACACTGAAGCTTTCTTT

J gene: TRBJ2-3
clone size: -
CDR3 length: 13
D gene: -
V gene: TRBV19
CDR3 protein: CASSLALTDTQYF
CDR3 DNA: TGTGCCAGTTCTCTAGCCCTCACAGATACGCAGTATTTT

J gene: TRBJ1-4
clone size: -
CDR3 length: 14
D gene: -
V gene: TRBV29-1
CDR3 protein: CSARVAGGSEKLFF
CDR3 DNA: TGCAGCGCCAGGGTGGCGGGCGGTAGTGAAAAACTGTTTTTT

J gene: TRBJ2-3
clone size: -
CDR3 length: 12
D gene: -
V gene: TRBV7-2
CDR3 protein: CASSPHGDTQYF
CDR3 DNA: TGTGCCAGCAGCCCCCACGGGGATACGCAGTATTTT

J gene: TRBJ2-5
clone size: -
CDR3 length: 15
D gene: -
V gene: TRBV19
CDR3 protein: CASSPMTYGQETQYF
CDR3 DNA: TGTGCCAGTAGTCCCATGACGTACGGACAAGAGACCCAGTACTTC

J gene: TRBJ1-1
clone size: -
CDR3 length: 12
D gene: TRBD1
V gene: TRBV19
CDR3 protein: CASSGQGYRAFF
CDR3 DNA: TGTGCCAGTAGCGGACAGGGGTATAGAGCTTTCTTT

J gene: TRBJ2-1
clone size: medium-sized
CDR3 length: 13
D gene: -
V gene: TRBV6-1
CDR3 protein: CASRISLTGREFF
CDR3 DNA: TGTGCCAGCAGAATCTCTTTAACGGGAAGGGAGTTCTTC

J gene: TRBJ2-7
clone size: -
CDR3 length: 12
D gene: -
V gene: TRBV7-6
CDR3 protein: CASSLGTDEQYF
CDR3 DNA: TGTGCCAGCAGCTTAGGGACGGACGAGCAGTACTTC

J gene: TRBJ1-1
clone size: -
CDR3 length: 14
D gene: -
V gene: TRBV14
CDR3 protein: CATTLAPSSPEAFF
CDR3 DNA: TGTGCCACCACATTAGCTCCCAGTAGTCCTGAAGCTTTCTTT

J gene: TRBJ2-3
clone size: -
CDR3 length: 14
D gene: -
V gene: TRBV7-2
CDR3 protein: CASSLVLAKDTQYF
CDR3 DNA: TGTGCCAGCAGCTTAGTATTAGCGAAAGATACGCAGTATTTT

J gene: TRBJ1-3
clone size: -
CDR3 length: 15
D gene: -
V gene: TRBV6-5
CDR3 protein: CASSYDWGGGNTIYF
CDR3 DNA: TGTGCCAGCAGTTACGATTGGGGGGGAGGAAACACCATATATTTT

J gene: TRBJ2-3
clone size: few
CDR3 length: 16
D gene: -
V gene: TRBV19
CDR3 protein: CASSRGRKDLTDTQYF
CDR3 DNA: TGTGCCAGTAGCCGGGGGAGGAAAGATTTGACAGATACGCAGTATTTT

J gene: TRBJ2-7
clone size: -
CDR3 length: 14
D gene: TRBD1
V gene: TRBV6-1
CDR3 protein: CASSEFRGRSEQYF
CDR3 DNA: TGTGCCAGCAGTGAATTTAGGGGGCGATCCGAGCAGTACTTC

J gene: TRBJ1-2
clone size: -
CDR3 length: 14
D gene: TRBD1
V gene: TRBV5-1
CDR3 protein: CASSLDQGGLGYTF
CDR3 DNA: TGCGCCAGCAGCTTGGACCAGGGGGGTCTTGGCTACACCTTC

J gene: TRBJ2-7
clone size: -
CDR3 length: 13
D gene: TRBD1
V gene: TRBV19
CDR3 protein: CASRDRATGEQYF
CDR3 DNA: TGTGCCAGCCGGGACAGGGCAACGGGAGAGCAGTACTTC

J gene: TRBJ1-1
clone size: -
CDR3 length: 14
D gene: -
V gene: TRBV5-4
CDR3 protein: CASSPDRVGTEAFF
CDR3 DNA: TGTGCCAGCAGCCCCGACCGGGTCGGAACTGAAGCTTTCTTT

J gene: TRBJ1-4
clone size: -
CDR3 length: 17
D gene: TRBD1
V gene: TRBV7-9
CDR3 protein: CASSLTGGGSSSEKLFF
CDR3 DNA: TGTGCCAGCAGCTTAACAGGGGGAGGTAGCTCGTCAGAAAAACTGTTTTTT

J gene: TRBJ2-7
clone size: few
CDR3 length: 14
D gene: TRBD2
V gene: TRBV30
CDR3 protein: CAWSRAAGAYEQYF
CDR3 DNA: TGTGCCTGGAGCCGGGCGGCGGGAGCCTACGAGCAGTACTTC

J gene: TRBJ2-3
clone size: -
CDR3 length: 13
D gene: -
V gene: TRBV11-3
CDR3 protein: CASSLGGADTQYF
CDR3 DNA: TGTGCCAGCAGCTTAGGGGGCGCAGATACGCAGTATTTT

J gene: TRBJ2-3
clone size: -
CDR3 length: 15
D gene: -
V gene: TRBV18
CDR3 protein: CASSEAAGVTDTQYF
CDR3 DNA: TGTGCCAGCTCAGAGGCGGCAGGGGTCACAGATACGCAGTATTTT

J gene: TRBJ2-5
clone size: -
CDR3 length: 14
D gene: TRBD2
V gene: TRBV5-1
CDR3 protein: CASSLGGRAETQYF
CDR3 DNA: TGCGCCAGCAGCTTGGGCGGGAGGGCGGAGACCCAGTACTTC

J gene: TRBJ2-3
clone size: few
CDR3 length: 15
D gene: TRBD2
V gene: TRBV19
CDR3 protein: CASSTGLAVADTQYF
CDR3 DNA: TGTGCCAGTAGTACAGGACTAGCGGTGGCAGATACGCAGTATTTT

J gene: TRBJ2-1
clone size: -
CDR3 length: 13
D gene: -
V gene: TRBV11-3
CDR3 protein: CASSLGSYNEQFF
CDR3 DNA: TGTGCCAGCAGCTTGGGGAGCTACAATGAGCAGTTCTTC

J gene: TRBJ1-4
clone size: few
CDR3 length: 14
D gene: -
V gene: TRBV2
CDR3 protein: CASKNRDGGEKLFF
CDR3 DNA: TGTGCCAGCAAGAACAGGGATGGGGGTGAAAAACTGTTTTTT

J gene: TRBJ2-5
clone size: medium-sized
CDR3 length: 16
D gene: TRBD2
V gene: TRBV7-9
CDR3 protein: CASSLAHLAGQETQYF
CDR3 DNA: TGTGCCAGCAGCTTAGCGCACCTAGCGGGCCAAGAGACCCAGTACTTC

J gene: TRBJ2-7
clone size: -
CDR3 length: 15
D gene: TRBD1
V gene: TRBV5-1
CDR3 protein: CASSYRQGAGDEQYF
CDR3 DNA: TGCGCCAGCAGCTACCGACAGGGGGCGGGTGACGAGCAGTACTTC

J gene: TRBJ1-2
clone size: few
CDR3 length: 13
D gene: -
V gene: TRBV2
CDR3 protein: CASSFSSPYGYTF
CDR3 DNA: TGTGCCAGCAGTTTTTCCAGTCCCTATGGCTACACCTTC

J gene: TRBJ2-3
clone size: -
CDR3 length: 24
D gene: -
V gene: TRBV21-1
CDR3 protein: CASSKMSKMRLWDRPTLNTDTQYF
CDR3 DNA: TGTGCCAGCAGCAAAATGAGTAAAATGAGGTTGTGGGACAGGCCTACCTTAAACACAGATACGCAGTATTTT

J gene: TRBJ2-7
clone size: -
CDR3 length: 18
D gene: TRBD1
V gene: TRBV4-1
CDR3 protein: CASSHVNPTGTGGNEQYF
CDR3 DNA: TGCGCCAGCAGCCATGTAAATCCAACCGGGACAGGGGGCAACGAGCAGTACTTC

J gene: TRBJ2-7
clone size: -
CDR3 length: 15
D gene: TRBD1
V gene: TRBV10-1
CDR3 protein: CASSSRTGVSYEQYF
CDR3 DNA: TGCGCCAGCAGTAGCCGGACAGGGGTCTCCTACGAGCAGTACTTC

J gene: TRBJ1-4
clone size: -
CDR3 length: 15
D gene: TRBD1
V gene: TRBV5-1
CDR3 protein: CASSSLGQGGEKLFF
CDR3 DNA: TGCGCCAGCAGCTCCCTGGGACAGGGCGGTGAAAAACTGTTTTTT

J gene: TRBJ1-2
clone size: -
CDR3 length: 13
D gene: -
V gene: TRBV6-5
CDR3 protein: CAHHPGENYGYTF
CDR3 DNA: TGTGCCCATCACCCGGGGGAAAACTATGGCTACACCTTC

J gene: TRBJ1-2
clone size: once
CDR3 length: 15
D gene: -
V gene: TRBV4-2
CDR3 protein: CASSQDVTRGVGYTF
CDR3 DNA: TGTGCCAGCAGCCAAGATGTCACTAGGGGCGTCGGCTACACCTTC

J gene: TRBJ1-1
clone size: -
CDR3 length: 17
D gene: -
V gene: TRBV19
CDR3 protein: CASHRVSSTQKNTEAFF
CDR3 DNA: TGTGCCAGTCACAGGGTTAGTAGCACCCAGAAGAACACTGAAGCTTTCTTT

J gene: TRBJ2-3
clone size: -
CDR3 length: 14
D gene: -
V gene: TRBV4-2
CDR3 protein: CASSQAAQTDTQYF
CDR3 DNA: TGTGCCAGCAGCCAAGCAGCCCAAACAGATACGCAGTATTTT